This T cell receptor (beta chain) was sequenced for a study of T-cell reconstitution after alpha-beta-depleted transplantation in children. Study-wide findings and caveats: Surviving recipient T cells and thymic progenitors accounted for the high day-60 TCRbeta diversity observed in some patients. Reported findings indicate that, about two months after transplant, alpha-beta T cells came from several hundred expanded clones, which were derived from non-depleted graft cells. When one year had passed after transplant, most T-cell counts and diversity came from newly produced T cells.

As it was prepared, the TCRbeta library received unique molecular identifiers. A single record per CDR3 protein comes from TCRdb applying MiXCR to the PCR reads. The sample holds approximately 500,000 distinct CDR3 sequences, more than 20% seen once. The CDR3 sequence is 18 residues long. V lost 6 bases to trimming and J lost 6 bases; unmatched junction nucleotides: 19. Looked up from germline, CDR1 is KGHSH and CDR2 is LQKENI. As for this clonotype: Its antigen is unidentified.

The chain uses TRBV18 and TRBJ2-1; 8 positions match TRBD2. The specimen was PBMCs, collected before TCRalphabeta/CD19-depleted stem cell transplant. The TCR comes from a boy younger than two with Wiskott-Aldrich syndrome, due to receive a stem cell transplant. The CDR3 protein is CASSTGTRIYSFRNEQFF. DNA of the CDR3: TGTGCCAGCTCCACAGGGACTAGAATCTATTCCTTCCGCAATGAGCAGTTCTTC.